This T cell receptor (beta chain) came from a study of control samples from healthy donors and cancer patients. The germline V gene has CDR1 SGHKS and CDR2 YYEKEE (reference sequence). V shed 4 bases and J shed 3 bases, with 16 bases lying between them. The CDR3 has 16 amino acids. The repertoire was sequenced with immunoSEQ multiplex PCR; TCRdb's copy has only in-frame clones and lacks some. Among about 160,000 clones listed, roughly 89% were seen once. Sequenced input: blood. The clonotype comes from a man aged 30 to 39 in good health. The chain is built from TRBV5-5 and TRBJ1-4; D not certain. DNA of the CDR3: TGTGCCAGCAGCCCCGGTAATACATTAGCTAATGAAAAACTGTTTTTT. Protein: CASSPGNTLANEKLFF.